One and the same sample provided the 21 T cell receptor beta chains below, sequenced in a study of T cells in Graves' hyperthyroidism and ophthalmopathy. From RNA transcripts, TCR beta CDR3 regions were amplified. The study used the HTBI primer set for a first-round RT-PCR of the TCR CDR3. In TCRdb, the multiplex PCR reads were re-called with MiXCR into one record per CDR3 protein. The sample has fewer than 350,000 distinct CDR3 sequences; approximately 12% are singletons. Input material: blood. Receptor source: a woman aged 25 to 39 with Graves' hyperthyroidism that later progressed to Graves' ophthalmopathy.

This clonotype was observed at least ten times. The chain couples TRBV7-2 to TRBJ1-6, with 8 bases identical to TRBD1. The V and J ends lost 4 bases and 6 bases, in that order; junction bases with no gene match: 8. The CDR3 has 16 amino acids. Germline CDR1 and CDR2: SGHTA and FQGNSA. The CDR3 reads CASSSQGALGNSPLHF. CDR3 nucleotides: TGTGCCAGCAGCTCTCAGGGGGCGCTCGGTAATTCACCCCTCCACTTT. The full variable domain, in which reference TRBV7-2 and TRBJ1-6 provide the parts outside the CDR3, is GAGVSQSPSNKVTEKGKDVELRCDPISGHTALYWYRQSLGQGLEFLIYFQGNSAPDKSGLPSDRFSAERTGGSVSTLTIQRTQQEDSAVYLCASSSQGALGNSPLHFGNGTRLTVT.

A note on this clonotype: A read error may be the cause here, since a much bigger clone is one base away. The chain is built from TRBV28 and TRBJ2-6; either TRBD1 or TRBD2 may fit D (5 bases each). Germline values: CDR1 MDHEN, CDR2 SYDVKM. This CDR3 is built from 15 residues. The CDR3 region is CASSLSGPGANALTF. DNA for the CDR3: TGTGCCAGCAGTTTGTCGGGTCCCGGGGCCAACGCCCTGACTTTC.

As DNA, the CDR3 is TGTGCCAGCCAGGACAGGGACGAGAACACCATATATTTT. This encodes CASQDRDENTIYF. The V call is TRBV19, the J call TRBJ1-3, with 8 bases fitting TRBD1. The junction had 8 bases not matched to a gene; V was cut back by 9 bases and J by 7 bases. Germline V gene lookup returns CDR1 LNHDA and CDR2 SQIVND (reference sequence). This CDR3 is 13 amino acids long.

This clonotype occurred many times. The rearrangement joins TRBV11-1 to TRBJ2-3; possibly TRBD2 for D (6 bases). CDR3 length equals 16 residues. Between the trimmed V and J ends, which lost 8 bases and 2 bases, there was a span of 20 bases. Per germline, CDR1 SGHAT and CDR2 FQDESV (reference sequence). The CDR3 protein is CASSSSTGLITDTQYF. The DNA of the CDR3 is TGTGCCAGCTCATCGTCTACGGGACTTATCACAGATACGCAGTATTTT. Drawing the rest from reference TRBV11-1 and TRBJ2-3, the complete variable domain is EAEVAQSPRYKITEKSQAVAFWCDPISGHATLYWYRQILGQGPELLVQFQDESVVDDSQLPKDRFSAERLKGVDSTLKIQPAELGDSAMYLCASSSSTGLITDTQYFGPGTRLTVL.

This clonotype occurred a few times. The rearrangement uses TRBV6-1 and TRBJ1-1, with unresolved D. V gave up 5 bases and J gave up 8 bases, with 12 bases separating them. Per germline, CDR1 MNHNS and CDR2 SASEGT. The CDR3 sequence is 12 residues long. The CDR3 DNA is TGTGCCAGCAGTCAGCCTGCGGGGGAAGCTTTCTTT. As protein: CASSQPAGEAFF.

This clonotype was recorded many times. This chain joins TRBV27 and TRBJ2-7; D is undetermined. V lost 5 bases to trimming and J lost 4 bases, with 12 bases between them. Looked up from germline, CDR1 is MNHEY and CDR2 is SMNVEV (reference sequence). This CDR3 is built from 13 residues. This CDR3 reads CASSRPPNYEQYF. The DNA for the CDR3 is TGTGCCAGCAGTCGGCCTCCGAATTACGAGCAGTACTTC.

This clonotype was seen repeatedly, ten times or more. The chain employs TRBV7-3 and TRBJ2-1; 9 bases match TRBD1. CDR1 SGHTA and CDR2 FQGTGA come from the germline V gene. The CDR3 length is 15 residues. With V trimmed by 5 bases and J by 7 bases, 9 bases remained unmatched. CDR3 loop: CASSVGQGNWNEQFF. CDR3 nucleotide sequence: TGTGCCAGCAGCGTGGGACAGGGAAATTGGAATGAGCAGTTCTTC.

This clonotype was detected many times. V and J are TRBV9 and TRBJ1-2; the match to TRBD1 covers 9 bases. The length of the CDR3 is 15 residues. Germline CDR1 and CDR2: SGDLS and YYNGEE. The ends lost 4 bases at V and 4 bases at J; junction bases unmatched: 8. The CDR3 DNA reads TGTGCCAGCAGCCAAGGACAGGGGATTCTCTATGGCTACACCTTC. This gives the protein CASSQGQGILYGYTF.

This clonotype was seen ten or more times. The V and J genes are TRBV11-2 and TRBJ2-1; the match to TRBD2 covers 13 bases. Germline CDR1 and CDR2: SGHAT and FQNNGV. The V and J ends lost 2 bases and 6 bases, in that order; junction bases with no gene match: 4. CDR3 length: 16 amino acids. CDR3 region: CASSLPGTSGINEQFF. DNA of the CDR3: TGTGCCAGCAGCTTACCCGGGACTAGCGGGATCAATGAGCAGTTCTTC.

This clonotype came up many times. The chain carries TRBV6-1 and TRBJ1-2; D is ambiguous. Germline V lookup: CDR1 MNHNS, CDR2 SASEGT. Trimming stripped 5 bases from V and 6 bases from J, with 13 bases between. This CDR3 is 13 amino acids long. CDR3 bases: TGTGCCAGCAGTTCAGTGCAACTGGATGGCTACACCTTC. Protein product: CASSSVQLDGYTF.

At least ten counts were recorded for this clonotype. This sequence joins TRBV11-2 and TRBJ2-5; D may be TRBD2 (5 bases). Germline V CDR1 and CDR2: SGHAT, FQNNGV. CDR3 length: 13 residues. Trimming shortened V by 5 bases and J by 5 bases, and 12 bases separated the two germline ends. As DNA, the CDR3 is TGTGCCAGCAGCCGGACCCCGGGGGAGACCCAGTACTTC. Residues: CASSRTPGETQYF. The full variable domain, its missing parts supplied by reference TRBV11-2 and TRBJ2-5, is EAGVAQSPRYKIIEKRQSVAFWCNPISGHATLYWYQQILGQGPKLLIQFQNNGVVDDSQLPKDRFSAERLKGVDSTLKIQPAKLEDSAVYLCASSRTPGETQYFGPGTRLLVL.

In this sample, this clonotype turned up many times. CDR3 amino acids: CASSPGFGTYEQYF. The DNA for the CDR3 is TGTGCCAGCAGCCCGGGGTTTGGGACCTACGAGCAGTACTTC. V usage is TRBV3-1 and J usage is TRBJ2-7; tentative D call: TRBD2 (5 bases). V gave up 4 bases and J gave up 2 bases, with 12 bases separating them. This CDR3 has 14 amino acids. CDR1 and CDR2 from the germline V gene are LGHDT and YNNKEL (reference sequence).

The sample holds many counts of this clonotype. The chain joins TRBV6-2 or TRBV6-3 to TRBJ2-7; 7 bases are a match to TRBD2. V lost 6 bases, J lost 5 bases, and 19 bases stayed unmatched. Germline lookup yields CDR1 MNHEY and CDR2 SVGEGT. The CDR3 totals 17 residues. CDR3 sequence: CASSPPDLAEMQNEQYF. CDR3 in DNA: TGTGCCAGCAGCCCACCCGATCTAGCGGAGATGCAGAACGAGCAGTACTTC.

This clonotype was observed many times. The gene calls are TRBV28 and TRBJ2-5; D is undetermined. The V end lost 6 bases, the J end lost 5 bases, and 10 bases lay between the germline ends. The CDR3 spans 12 residues. CDR1 is MDHEN and CDR2 is SYDVKM in the germline V gene. The CDR3: CASRAPGETQYF. Here the CDR3 DNA reads TGTGCCAGCAGGGCCCCCGGGGAGACCCAGTACTTC.

This clonotype was counted a few times. The chain is built from TRBV5-8 and TRBJ2-2; TRBD2 is a possible D gene (6 bases). Germline values: CDR1 SGHTS, CDR2 YDEGEE. The CDR3 length is 16 residues. Deletions cut 3 bases from V and 5 bases from J, with 17 bases between. CDR3 in amino acids: CASSSRPPGETGELFF. DNA for the CDR3: TGTGCCAGCAGCTCCCGCCCCCCGGGGGAAACCGGGGAGCTGTTTTTT.

CDR3 in DNA: TGTGCCAGCAGCGCGGGGACAGCTCGAGCTTTCTTT. This gives the protein CASSAGTARAFF. The chain joins TRBV11-2 to TRBJ1-1, with TRBD1 identical over 7 bases. Trimming removed 5 bases from V and 10 bases from J; junction bases left unmatched: 7. Germline V CDR1 and CDR2: SGHAT, FQNNGV. This CDR3 contains 12 residues. Looking up the rest from reference TRBV11-2 and TRBJ1-1 gives the full variable domain: EAGVAQSPRYKIIEKRQSVAFWCNPISGHATLYWYQQILGQGPKLLIQFQNNGVVDDSQLPKDRFSAERLKGVDSTLKIQPAKLEDSAVYLCASSAGTARAFFGQGTRLTVV.

This chain links TRBV4-3 with TRBJ1-2, with D perhaps TRBD1 (6 bases). Trimming cost V 0 bases and J 7 bases, with 15 bases left between them. The CDR3 contains 15 residues. Germline lookup yields CDR1 LGHNA and CDR2 YSLEER. The CDR3, as DNA: TGCGCCAGCAGCCAAGATCGGGGGGCAGACAGTGGCTACACCTTC. Translation: CASSQDRGADSGYTF.

The rearrangement joins TRBV19 to TRBJ2-5; TRBD1 aligns across 7 bases. V lost 5 bases to trimming and J lost 4 bases; unmatched junction nucleotides: 13. The CDR3 covers 16 residues. The germline gives CDR1 LNHDA, CDR2 SQIVND (reference sequence). CDR3 in DNA: TGTGCCAGTAGTGCCCTGGTTACAGGGGACGTAGAGACCCAGTACTTC. It specifies CASSALVTGDVETQYF.

The table lists this clonotype with a few counts. V usage is TRBV5-8 and J usage is TRBJ2-2; TRBD1 is a possible D gene (5 bases). This CDR3 spans 12 amino acids. Trimming stripped 1 base from V and 7 bases from J, with 5 bases between. CDR1 and CDR2 (germline): SGHTS, YDEGEE. CDR3: CASSLRGGELFF. Written as DNA, the CDR3 is TGTGCCAGCAGCTTGAGGGGCGGGGAGCTGTTTTTT.

This clonotype appeared a few times. J is TRBJ2-2 and V is TRBV5-4, with 8 nucleotides matching TRBD2. The CDR3 covers 16 residues. V gave up 6 bases and J gave up 2 bases; unmatched junction bases: 9. CDR1 is SGHNT, CDR2 YYREEE, per germline (reference sequence). This CDR3 is CASTPGGDTNTGELFF. CDR3 nucleotide sequence: TGTGCCAGCACCCCCGGGGGGGACACCAACACCGGGGAGCTGTTTTTT.

This clonotype was counted between two and nine times. V and J are TRBV3-2 and TRBJ2-3; no DNA check was done on the table's D call, TRBD2. TRBV3-2 is termed a pseudogene. The CDR3 runs 16 residues. The CDR3 DNA reads TGTGCCGGCAGCACCGGACTAGCGGGGCACGCAGATACGCAGTATTTT. It translates to CAGSTGLAGHADTQYF.